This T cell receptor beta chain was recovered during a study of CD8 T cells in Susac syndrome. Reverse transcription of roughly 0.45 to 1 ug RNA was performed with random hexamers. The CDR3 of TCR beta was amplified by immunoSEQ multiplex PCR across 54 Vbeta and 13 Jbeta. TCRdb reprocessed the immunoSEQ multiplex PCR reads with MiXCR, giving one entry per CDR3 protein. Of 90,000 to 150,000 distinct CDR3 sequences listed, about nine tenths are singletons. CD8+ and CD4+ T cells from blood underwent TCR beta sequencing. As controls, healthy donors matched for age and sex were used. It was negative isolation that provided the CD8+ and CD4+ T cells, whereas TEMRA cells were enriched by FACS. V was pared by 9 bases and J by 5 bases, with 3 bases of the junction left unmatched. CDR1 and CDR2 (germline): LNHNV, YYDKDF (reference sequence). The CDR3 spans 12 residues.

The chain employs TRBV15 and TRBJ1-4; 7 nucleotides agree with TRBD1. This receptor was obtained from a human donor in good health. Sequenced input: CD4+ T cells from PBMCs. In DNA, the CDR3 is TGTGCCACGGGACAGAGGAATGAAAAACTGTTTTTT. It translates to CATGQRNEKLFF.